This T cell receptor beta chain was found in a study of cytomegalovirus exposure and HLA in healthy donors. About the research overall: When 300 to 500 donors were genotyped, roughly 78% of them were found to fall in the Caucasian-associated ancestry cluster.

This CDR3 comprises 17 residues. V was clipped by 1 base and J by 3 bases; unmatched bases: 8. CDR1 and CDR2 (germline): LNHNV, YYDKDF (reference sequence). 60 Vbeta and 13 Jbeta primers were used in PCR. Libraries were prepared by immunoSEQ multiplex PCR; TCRdb keeps only in-frame clonotypes and omits some of them. Of approximately 190,000 clones in the sample, about four fifths were seen once. The study sampled nominally healthy donors, though unrecorded immune exposures were likely. The rearrangement links TRBV15 to TRBJ2-3; 9 bases fit TRBD1. The TCR sequence derives from a boy younger than 10 in good health and CMV-seronegative. Sequencing was performed on PBMCs. The CDR3 bases are TGTGCCACCAGCAGAGGAATAGGGACAGGGCGGACAGATACGCAGTATTTT. Its translation is CATSRGIGTGRTDTQYF. Full variable domain (missing parts from reference TRBV15 and TRBJ2-3): DAMVIQNPRYQVTQFGKPVTLSCSQTLNHNVMYWYQQKSSQAPKLLFHYYDKDFNNEADTPDNFQSRRPNTSFCFLDIRSPGLGDTAMYLCATSRGIGTGRTDTQYFGPGTRLTVL.